A single sample is the source of the 25 T cell receptor beta chains below, sequenced in a study of blood T cell repertoires in COVID-19. Using immunoSEQ multiplex PCR, the repertoire was profiled, and TCRdb retains in-frame clones only, with some absent. The table includes 150,000 to 200,000 clones, about 80% detected once. The sequenced material came from PBMCs or T cells enriched from blood (not recorded which). Receptors originate from an older woman with acute COVID-19.

V is TRBV7-2 and J is TRBJ1-2; weak D call: TRBD1 (5 bases). The CDR3 has 13 residues. Trimming pared 3 bases from V and 6 bases from J, leaving 11 bases between. Germline V lookup: CDR1 SGHTA, CDR2 FQGNSA. The CDR3: CASSFGQGDGYTF. DNA for the CDR3: TGTGCCAGCAGCTTTGGTCAGGGCGATGGCTACACCTTC. Full variable domain (missing parts from reference TRBV7-2 and TRBJ1-2): GAGVSQSPSNKVTEKGKDVELRCDPISGHTALYWYRQSLGQGLEFLIYFQGNSAPDKSGLPSDRFSAERTGGSVSTLTIQRTQQEDSAVYLCASSFGQGDGYTFGSGTRLTVV.

This clone was detected a few times. V usage is TRBV19 and J usage is TRBJ2-7; perhaps TRBD2 as D (7 bases). Per the germline V gene, CDR1 is LNHDA and CDR2 is SQIVND (reference sequence). The CDR3 has 14 residues. Trimming took off 9 bases at V and 2 bases at J, with 17 bases between the two ends. CDR3 sequence reads: CARRGRGDPYEQYV. The CDR3 DNA reads as TGTGCCAGGAGGGGGAGGGGGGACCCCTACGAGCAGTACGTC.

J is TRBJ1-3 and V is TRBV30; D ambiguous. Deletions cut 2 bases from V and 9 bases from J, with 14 bases between. Looked up from germline, CDR1 is GTSNPN and CDR2 is SVGIG (reference sequence). The CDR3 is 13 amino acids. CDR3 region: CAWSRLESGTIYF. The CDR3 DNA follows: TGTGCCTGGAGTCGATTGGAATCGGGCACCATATATTTT.

This chain joins TRBV19 and TRBJ1-1; D not resolved. V gave up 7 bases and J gave up 4 bases, with 16 bases separating them. The CDR3 has 14 residues. The germline CDR1 and CDR2 sequences are LNHDA and SQIVND (reference sequence). CDR3 DNA: TGTGCCAGTACCTTCTTGAAAGGCGGCACTGAAGCTTTCTTT. Residues: CASTFLKGGTEAFF.

V is TRBV27 and J is TRBJ1-5; unclear D gene. Trimming left V 2 bases short and J 5 bases short, with 10 bases between. This CDR3 has 14 amino acids. Germline CDR1 MNHEY, CDR2 SMNVEV (reference sequence). Written as DNA, the CDR3 is TGTGCCAGCAGTTTAGACTCGAGGGATCAGCCCCAGCATTTT. This sequence encodes CASSLDSRDQPQHF.

V gene TRBV28 combines with J gene TRBJ1-1; possible D gene TRBD1, 6 bases. In germline, CDR1 is MDHEN, CDR2 SYDVKM. This CDR3 spans 11 amino acids. The germline V and J ends were trimmed by 3 bases and 10 bases, with 9 bases remaining between them. Here the CDR3 reads CASSFQGTAFF. In DNA form, the CDR3 reads TGTGCCAGCAGTTTTCAGGGGACAGCTTTCTTT.

V is TRBV19 and J is TRBJ2-1; 10 nucleotides agree with TRBD1. CDR1 is LNHDA and CDR2 is SQIVND in the germline V gene (reference sequence). The J segment lost 7 bases and the V segment lost 5 bases, leaving 11 bases of the junction unmatched. This CDR3 contains 16 residues. This CDR3 reads CASSSTGTGELNEQFF. CDR3 nucleotide sequence: TGTGCCAGTAGTTCAACCGGGACAGGGGAGTTAAATGAGCAGTTCTTC.

This clone is a singleton in its sample. The gene calls are TRBV12-3 or TRBV12-4 and TRBJ2-1; TRBD1 agrees at 7 bases. The CDR3 sequence is 12 residues long. With 5 bases clipped from V and 12 bases from J, the junction kept 7 bases outside the gene matches. As DNA, the CDR3 is TGTGCCAGCAGTCAGGGGGAAGTCGGGCAGTTCTTC. Its translation: CASSQGEVGQFF.

V is TRBV24-1 and J is TRBJ1-4; 11 bases line up with TRBD1. Germline lookup yields CDR1 KGHDR and CDR2 SFDVKD. The trim removed 2 bases at V and 8 bases at J, leaving 3 bases unmatched. This CDR3 contains 15 residues. CDR3 sequence reads: CATSDWGQGEEKLFF. The CDR3 DNA sequence: TGTGCCACCAGTGATTGGGGACAGGGGGAAGAAAAACTGTTTTTT.

The chain has TRBV27 and TRBJ1-1, with a tentative D call TRBD1 (5 bases). CDR1 is MNHEY and CDR2 is SMNVEV in the germline V gene (reference sequence). There are 16 residues in the CDR3. The V and J ends lost 5 bases and 3 bases respectively, with 19 bases between them. Here the CDR3 reads CASSPPGLLQDTEAFF. In DNA, the CDR3 is TGTGCCAGCAGTCCGCCGGGACTCCTACAGGACACTGAAGCTTTCTTT.

The CDR3 region is CASSLVTKNIQYF. CDR3 coding DNA: TGTGCCAGCAGCTTAGTCACCAAAAACATTCAGTACTTC. The rearrangement uses TRBV7-9 and TRBJ2-4; D unresolved. V lost 1 base, J lost 2 bases, and 3 bases lay in between. The CDR3 totals 13 residues. Germline V CDR1 and CDR2: SEHNR, FQNEAQ (reference sequence).

This clone was detected only once. This chain connects TRBV19 to TRBJ1-1, with D hard to call. Trimming cost V 3 bases and J 4 bases, with 9 bases left between them. CDR1 and CDR2 (germline): LNHDA, SQIVND (reference sequence). The CDR3 extends over 13 amino acids. The CDR3 here is CASSIPTGTEAFF. CDR3 nucleotides: TGTGCCAGTAGTATTCCGACGGGCACTGAAGCTTTCTTT.

The rearrangement joins TRBV5-4 to TRBJ2-5; the match to TRBD2 covers 8 bases. This CDR3 is built from 14 residues. From germline, CDR1 is SGHNT and CDR2 YYREEE (reference sequence). Germline trimming cut 9 bases from V and 4 bases from J; bases unmatched to any gene: 11. Written as DNA, the CDR3 is TGTGCCACCCACCCCCCTAGCGGGCCAGAGACCCAGTACTTC. Protein product: CATHPPSGPETQYF.

The chain recombines TRBV5-4 with TRBJ1-2, with 8 bases matching TRBD1. CDR3 size: 16 residues. Germline loops: CDR1 SGHNT, CDR2 YYREEE (reference sequence). Unmatched junction bases numbered 11, after V lost 5 bases and J lost 2 bases. The CDR3 is CASRRTGIDLNYGYTF. CDR3 bases: TGTGCCAGCAGGCGGACAGGGATAGACTTAAACTATGGCTACACCTTC.

The rearrangement joins TRBV9 to TRBJ2-5, with TRBD2 as a possible D gene (7 bases). CDR3 size: 13 residues. The germline CDR1 and CDR2 sequences are SGDLS and YYNGEE. Trimming shortened V by 3 bases and J by 5 bases, and 11 bases separated the two germline ends. The CDR3 reads CASSGGGGETQYF. CDR3 coding DNA: TGTGCCAGCAGCGGCGGCGGGGGCGAGACCCAGTACTTC. The full variable domain, in which reference TRBV9 and TRBJ2-5 provide the parts outside the CDR3, is DSGVTQTPKHLITATGQRVTLRCSPRSGDLSVYWYQQSLDQGLQFLIQYYNGEERAKGNILERFSAQQFPDLHSELNLSSLELGDSALYFCASSGGGGETQYFGPGTRLLVL.

The V call is TRBV5-4, the J call TRBJ2-5, with 10 bases aligning to TRBD2. J was trimmed by 2 bases and V by 2 bases; bases with no gene match: 9. Germline values: CDR1 SGHNT, CDR2 YYREEE (reference sequence). The length of the CDR3 is 17 residues. The CDR3 reads CASSLGLAVLLQETQYF. The CDR3 DNA reads TGTGCCAGCAGCTTAGGACTAGCGGTACTTTTACAAGAGACCCAGTACTTC.

This clone came up once. The V and J genes are TRBV27 and TRBJ2-3; D is possibly TRBD2 (6 bases). The germline CDR1 and CDR2 sequences are MNHEY and SMNVEV (reference sequence). V dropped 7 bases and J dropped 5 bases, with 10 bases sitting between them. This CDR3 has 12 residues. The CDR3 region has the DNA TGTGCCAGCACATTCGGGAGAGATACGCAGTATTTT. This encodes CASTFGRDTQYF.

This chain joins TRBV6-5 and TRBJ2-2; 8 positions match TRBD2. J lost 0 bases, V lost 10 bases, and 4 bases had no gene match. The germline gives CDR1 MNHEY, CDR2 SVGAGI. The CDR3 is 14 residues long. DNA of the CDR3: TGTGCCACGCAACTAGCGGCGAACACCGGGGAGCTGTTTTTT. Translation gives CATQLAANTGELFF.

This rearrangement joins TRBV24-1 to TRBJ2-3, with 10 positions matching TRBD2. The CDR3 runs to 14 residues. Germline V CDR1 and CDR2: KGHDR, SFDVKD. The trim removed 5 bases at V and 8 bases at J, leaving 6 bases unmatched. The DNA of the CDR3 is TGTGCCACCAGTGTGAGCGGGAGGGCCGCTACGCAGTATTTT. Translation: CATSVSGRAATQYF.

J is TRBJ1-4 and V is TRBV11-2; a possible D gene is TRBD1 (5 bases). The CDR3 contains 15 residues. Trimming removed 7 bases from V and 7 bases from J, with 19 bases in between. Germline assignment: CDR1 SGHAT and CDR2 FQNNGV. This CDR3 is CASTLLKGRGEKLFF. Written as DNA, the CDR3 is TGTGCCAGCACCCTCCTCAAGGGAAGGGGTGAAAAACTGTTTTTT. Variable domain in full (rest from reference TRBV11-2 and TRBJ1-4): EAGVAQSPRYKIIEKRQSVAFWCNPISGHATLYWYQQILGQGPKLLIQFQNNGVVDDSQLPKDRFSAERLKGVDSTLKIQPAKLEDSAVYLCASTLLKGRGEKLFFGSGTQLSVL.

The chain has TRBV4-3 and TRBJ1-5; D call uncertain. This CDR3 contains 16 residues. Looked up from germline, CDR1 is LGHNA and CDR2 is YSLEER. Trimming left V 1 base short and J 4 bases short, with 14 bases between. The CDR3: CASSQGTEEKNQPQHF. The DNA for the CDR3 is TGCGCCAGCAGCCAAGGAACCGAGGAGAAAAATCAGCCCCAGCATTTT.

This clone was seen just once. The sample contains more than one DNA sequence encoding this CDR3. This chain joins TRBV18 and TRBJ1-3, with D possibly being TRBD1 (5 bases). Trimming shortened V by 6 bases and J by 0 bases, and 12 bases separated the two germline ends. CDR1 KGHSH and CDR2 LQKENI come from the germline V gene. There are 15 residues in the CDR3. For the CDR3, the DNA is TGTGCCAGCTCCCCCGGGGGATCCTCTGGAAACACCATATATTTT. Its translation: CASSPGGSSGNTIYF.

The rearrangement links TRBV9 to TRBJ2-1; 12 bases are a match to TRBD2. Germline CDR1 and CDR2: SGDLS and YYNGEE. The CDR3 runs 16 residues. V lost 4 bases to trimming and J lost 8 bases; unmatched junction nucleotides: 10. The CDR3 protein is CASSPPTSGSGDEQFF. CDR3 DNA: TGTGCCAGCAGCCCTCCGACTAGCGGGAGCGGCGATGAGCAGTTCTTC.

This chain links TRBV4-3 with TRBJ1-4, with D hard to call. V was cut by 1 base and J by 7 bases, with 10 bases left in between. CDR1 LGHNA and CDR2 YSLEER come from the germline V gene. The CDR3 sequence is 14 residues long. The CDR3 DNA sequence: TGCGCCAGCAGCCAAGGGCAGTTTCGTGAAAAACTGTTTTTT. Translated: CASSQGQFREKLFF.

The gene calls are TRBV7-2 and TRBJ2-5; a weak D match, TRBD1 (6 bases). Germline V lookup: CDR1 SGHTA, CDR2 FQGNSA. V was trimmed by 4 bases and J by 3 bases, leaving 9 bases between them. The CDR3 totals 13 residues. In DNA, the CDR3 is TGTGCCAGCAGCTCTTACAGGGAAGAGACCCAGTACTTC. Translation gives CASSSYREETQYF.